The 26 T cell receptor beta chains given below trace back to one sample, sequenced in a study of T cells in Graves' hyperthyroidism and ophthalmopathy. The CDR3 regions of TCR beta were amplified from RNA transcripts. HTBI primers drove first-round RT-PCR of the TCR CDR3. TCRdb redid the calling of the multiplex PCR reads with MiXCR, one entry per CDR3 protein. Of under 450,000 distinct CDR3 sequences in the sample, 15% to 18% were seen once. What was sequenced was blood. The receptors shown here come from a woman aged 18-29 years with Graves' hyperthyroidism.

This clonotype was counted many times. The chain employs TRBV5-8 and TRBJ1-6; 7 positions agree with TRBD1. This CDR3 contains 15 residues. CDR1 SGHTS and CDR2 YDEGEE come from the germline V gene. J was trimmed by 9 bases and V by 2 bases; bases with no gene match: 8. CDR3 coding DNA: TGTGCCAGCAGCTTCTGGACAGGATTTTTTTCACCCCTCCACTTT. As protein: CASSFWTGFFSPLHF.

At least ten counts were recorded for this clonotype. The V call is TRBV18, the J call TRBJ2-5, with D uncertain. V was pared by 4 bases and J by 1 base, with 4 bases between. CDR3 length equals 12 residues. From germline, CDR1 is KGHSH and CDR2 LQKENI. CDR3 region: CASSQPQETQYF. The CDR3 DNA reads as TGTGCCAGCTCACAACCCCAAGAGACCCAGTACTTC.

The sample holds many counts of this clonotype. The CDR3 region is CASSEIGGGQPQHF. The CDR3 DNA reads as TGTGCCAGCAGTGAAATTGGGGGCGGCCAGCCCCAGCATTTT. V usage is TRBV2 and J usage is TRBJ1-5; D is perhaps TRBD1 (6 bases). CDR1 and CDR2 from the germline V gene are SNHLY and FYNNEI. V lost 2 bases and J lost 7, with 12 bases in between. The CDR3 length is 14 residues.

This clonotype was counted ten times or more. The J gene is TRBJ1-1, the V gene TRBV30, with D possibly matching TRBD1 (5 bases). The CDR3 has 14 amino acids. Trimming removed 1 base at V and 0 bases at J, with 9 bases between. CDR1 and CDR2 from the germline V gene are GTSNPN and SVGIG (reference sequence). CDR3: CAWSAGRMNTEAFF. Here the CDR3 DNA reads TGTGCCTGGAGTGCGGGACGGATGAACACTGAAGCTTTCTTT.

This clonotype was seen at least ten times. The J gene is TRBJ1-1, the V gene TRBV12-3 or TRBV12-4; D gene uncertain. V lost 6 bases and J lost 5, with 4 bases in between. The CDR3 sequence is 10 residues long. CDR3: CASSTTEAFF. The CDR3 bases are TGTGCCAGCAGCACAACTGAAGCTTTCTTT.

The chain carries TRBV19 and TRBJ2-1; TRBD1 aligns across 8 bases. Per the germline V gene, CDR1 is LNHDA and CDR2 is SQIVND (reference sequence). The CDR3 spans 14 residues. V lost 7 bases and J lost 6; bases outside the gene matches: 8. CDR3 loop: CASTDRGAGNEQFF. The CDR3 DNA sequence: TGTGCCAGTACAGACAGGGGCGCGGGCAATGAGCAGTTCTTC.

This clonotype has a count of ten or more. This chain uses TRBV19 with TRBJ1-2, with D hard to call. CDR3 length equals 10 residues. Germline CDR1 LNHDA, CDR2 SQIVND (reference sequence). Trimming removed 3 bases at V and 6 bases at J, with 2 bases between. The CDR3 nucleotides are TGTGCCAGTAGTATGAATGGCTACACCTTC. The encoded protein is CASSMNGYTF.

This clonotype appeared many times. The gene calls are TRBV30 and TRBJ2-5; tentative D call: TRBD1 (6 bases). CDR3 length equals 15 residues. The germline gives CDR1 GTSNPN, CDR2 SVGIG (reference sequence). V was pared by 3 bases and J by 2 bases, with 16 bases between. DNA of the CDR3: TGTGCCTGGAGCCCGGGACAAGGGGAGCAAGAGACCCAGTACTTC. Translated, it gives CAWSPGQGEQETQYF.

This clonotype was observed at least ten times. This chain uses TRBV30 with TRBJ1-1; 7 bases map to TRBD1. The germline gives CDR1 GTSNPN, CDR2 SVGIG (reference sequence). The J segment lost 0 bases and the V segment lost 0 bases, leaving 4 bases of the junction unmatched. CDR3 length equals 15 residues. The CDR3 here is CAWSVVGTVNTEAFF. The CDR3 DNA follows: TGTGCCTGGAGTGTGGTCGGGACAGTGAACACTGAAGCTTTCTTT. The full variable domain, in which reference TRBV30 and TRBJ1-1 provide the parts outside the CDR3, is SQTIHQWPATLVQPVGSPLSLECTVEGTSNPNLYWYRQAAGRGLQLLFYSVGIGQISSEVPQNLSASRPQDRQFILSSKKLLLSDSGFYLCAWSVVGTVNTEAFFGQGTRLTVV.

The chain has TRBV7-3 and TRBJ2-7; 7 nucleotides line up with TRBD2. The CDR3 loop spans 13 amino acids. Germline assignment: CDR1 SGHTA and CDR2 FQGTGA. The V and J ends lost 3 bases and 6 bases, in that order; junction bases with no gene match: 5. Here the CDR3 reads CASSLDWGGEQYF. CDR3 coding DNA: TGTGCCAGCAGCTTGGACTGGGGGGGCGAGCAGTACTTC.

This clonotype was counted many times. This rearrangement joins TRBV20-1 to TRBJ2-5; D is undetermined. CDR3 length: 12 amino acids. The germline V and J ends were trimmed by 0 bases and 5 bases, with 7 bases remaining between them. Germline V gives CDR1 DFQATT, CDR2 SNEGSKA (reference sequence). The CDR3 nucleotides are TGCAGTGCTAGAGATCGTACGGAGACCCAGTACTTC. Encoded protein: CSARDRTETQYF.

This clonotype occurred a few times. The CDR3, as DNA: TGCGTGACGTCGGAGGGGGCAGGCACTGAAGCTTTCTTT. Amino acid sequence: CVTSEGAGTEAFF. V and J are TRBV5-1 and TRBJ1-1; 7 positions match TRBD1. Germline V lookup: CDR1 SGHRS, CDR2 YFSETQ. This CDR3 region has 13 residues.

This clonotype was observed many times. The genes are TRBV3-1 and TRBJ2-7; weak D call: TRBD1 (5 bases). The CDR3 has 14 residues. CDR1 LGHDT and CDR2 YNNKEL come from the germline V gene (reference sequence). V lost 4 bases and J 2 bases, leaving 12 bases between the germline ends. CDR3 in DNA: TGTGCCAGCAGCCCGCGACAGCCCCCCTACGAGCAGTACTTC. This translates into CASSPRQPPYEQYF.

There are many counts of this clonotype. The chain recombines TRBV6-5 with TRBJ2-6; D is unresolved. Per the germline V gene, CDR1 is MNHEY and CDR2 is SVGAGI. V lost 0 bases and J lost 3, with 3 bases in between. The CDR3 is 14 residues long. CDR3 bases: TGTGCCAGCAGTTACTCTGGTGGGGCCAACGTCCTGACTTTC. Translation gives CASSYSGGANVLTF.

In its sample, this clonotype was seen many times. The genes are TRBV12-3 or TRBV12-4 and TRBJ1-2; possible D gene TRBD1, 5 bases. The V end lost 4 bases, the J end lost 9 bases, and 12 bases lay between the germline ends. This CDR3 is built from 12 residues. The CDR3 is CASSSQGSSYTF. CDR3 sequence (DNA): TGTGCCAGCAGTTCCCAGGGTTCTAGCTACACCTTC.

About this clonotype itself: One base away lies a much larger clone, so this may be a sequencing read error. V is TRBV2 and J is TRBJ2-2; 7 nucleotides line up with TRBD1. The CDR3 loop spans 15 amino acids. CDR1 and CDR2 (germline): SNHLY, FYNNEI. J lost 6 bases, V lost 5 bases, and 9 bases had no gene match. The CDR3 nucleotides read TGTGCCAGCAGTTCTAACGGGCAGGGGGCCGGGGAGCTGTTTTTT. The encoded protein is CASSSNGQGAGELFF.

This clonotype turned up a few times. V is TRBV25-1 and J is TRBJ2-7; 14 nucleotides agree with TRBD2. V shed 6 bases and J 7 bases; nucleotides not matched to a gene: 11. This CDR3 spans 16 amino acids. Germline assignment: CDR1 MGHDK and CDR2 SYGVNS. The CDR3 nucleotides are TGTGCCAGCAGCCCTCCAGGACTAGCGGGAGGTAGGGAGCAGTACTTC. Translated, it gives CASSPPGLAGGREQYF.

This clonotype was detected ten times or more. V gene TRBV5-6 combines with J gene TRBJ1-1; D not certain. This CDR3 region has 16 residues. Germline loops: CDR1 SGHDT, CDR2 YYEEEE. Trimming left V 4 bases short and J 1 base short, with 17 bases between. The CDR3 nucleotides read TGTGCCAGCAGCAGGAGAAGGAACGAGAAGAACACTGAAGCTTTCTTT. Amino acids: CASSRRRNEKNTEAFF.

This clonotype was observed a few times. The chain employs TRBV24-1 and TRBJ2-1; 10 bases agree with TRBD2. Germline V gene lookup returns CDR1 KGHDR and CDR2 SFDVKD. J lost 7 bases, V lost 4 bases, and 9 bases had no gene match. The CDR3 runs to 16 residues. CDR3 region: CATSERGASGRNEQFF. The CDR3 bases are TGTGCCACCAGTGAGCGGGGGGCTAGCGGGAGAAATGAGCAGTTCTTC.

The table lists this clonotype with many counts. The V gene is TRBV3-1, the J gene TRBJ2-5; the match to TRBD1 covers 12 bases. Germline V gene data show CDR1 as LGHDT and CDR2 as YNNKEL (reference sequence). This CDR3 contains 16 residues. V dropped 2 bases and J dropped 6; count of bases not matched to a gene: 7. The CDR3 region has the DNA TGTGCCAGCAGCCAACGCAGGGACAGGGGGCGGCAGACCCAGTACTTC. Amino acid sequence: CASSQRRDRGRQTQYF.

The chain recombines TRBV7-9 with TRBJ2-7, with no clear D. Germline CDR1 and CDR2: SEHNR and FQNEAQ (reference sequence). With 3 bases removed from V and 5 bases from J, the gap between germline ends came to 11 bases. CDR3 size: 13 residues. CDR3 region: CASSFRSADEQYF. In DNA form, the CDR3 reads TGTGCCAGCAGCTTCCGCTCGGCGGACGAGCAGTACTTC.

This clonotype was seen ten or more times. This chain connects TRBV9 to TRBJ1-2; D perhaps matches TRBD1 (5 bases). The V end was cut by 0 bases, the J end by 8 bases, with 14 bases between. The CDR3 consists of 14 residues. CDR1 SGDLS and CDR2 YYNGEE come from the germline V gene. The CDR3 nucleotides read TGTGCCAGCAGCGTAGATCAGGGCTACTGGGGCTACACCTTC. It yields the protein CASSVDQGYWGYTF.

This clonotype was detected only a few times. A read error may be the cause here, since a much bigger clone is one base away. It is likely a read error, because the conserved phenylalanine at the end of the CDR3 is missing. V gene TRBV28 combines with J gene TRBJ1-2; D gene ambiguous. V lost 3 bases and J 4 bases, leaving 9 bases between the germline ends. There are 13 residues in the CDR3. Germline CDR1 is MDHEN and CDR2 is SYDVKM. DNA for the CDR3: TGTGCCAGCAGTTTGAGGGCCTCCTATGGCTACACCCTC. This sequence encodes CASSLRASYGYTL.

There are a few counts of this clonotype. The chain employs TRBV2 and TRBJ1-1; 10 bases fit TRBD1. Germline V gene data show CDR1 as SNHLY and CDR2 as FYNNEI. Unmatched junction bases numbered 4, after V lost 7 bases and J lost 5 bases. The CDR3 runs to 13 residues. Here the CDR3 reads CASTRGQGTEAFF. The CDR3 bases are TGTGCCAGCACCCGGGGACAGGGGACTGAAGCTTTCTTT.

This clonotype showed up many times. The chain is built from TRBV27 and TRBJ2-7, with no clear D. This CDR3 region has 13 residues. CDR1 is MNHEY, CDR2 SMNVEV, per germline (reference sequence). Trimming took off 3 bases at V and 5 bases at J, with 11 bases between the two ends. In DNA form, the CDR3 reads TGTGCCAGCAGTTTGAGCCCCGGGCACGAGCAGTACTTC. Translating gives CASSLSPGHEQYF.

There are many counts of this clonotype. The chain links TRBV7-3 to TRBJ2-5; TRBD2 is a possible D gene (5 bases). The CDR3 spans 15 residues. V gave up 5 bases and J gave up 3 bases, with 16 bases separating them. Germline V gene sequence: CDR1 SGHTA, CDR2 FQGTGA. Written as DNA, the CDR3 is TGTGCCAGCAGCCCCGGTTTCCTGCGGGAAGAGACCCAGTACTTC. It specifies CASSPGFLREETQYF. The variable domain in full, with the rest retrieved from reference TRBV7-3 and TRBJ2-5, is GAGVSQTPSNKVTEKGKYVELRCDPISGHTALYWYRQSLGQGPEFLIYFQGTGAADDSGLPNDRFFAVRPEGSVSTLKIQRTERGDSAVYLCASSPGFLREETQYFGPGTRLLVL.